This T cell receptor beta chain came from a study of cytomegalovirus exposure and HLA in healthy donors. Overall study findings and caveats: In all likelihood, a cluster of highly shared sequence variants was a sequencing artifact. Listed as cytomegalovirus-associated were 150 or so TCR beta chains. Information on immune exposure was restricted to one variable (CMV serostatus). Reports credit the classifier with highly specific, highly sensitive diagnosis of cytomegalovirus status.

A multiplex PCR was run with 60 Vbeta primers and 13 Jbeta primers. TCRdb's table, derived via immunoSEQ multiplex PCR, lists solely in-frame clones and lacks some. This sample has over 150,000 clones, with nearly 80% found just once. About this clone itself: Its specificity is unknown.

Sequenced material: PBMCs. This sequence originates from a young man in good health and CMV-seropositive.

The CDR3 sequence is CASSHGQVGEQYF. CDR3 bases: TGTGCCAGCAGCCACGGACAGGTGGGCGAGCAGTACTTC. This chain uses TRBV4-2 with TRBJ2-7; 7 bases match TRBD1. The V gene's germline CDR1 is LGHNA and CDR2 YNFKEQ. V shed 3 bases and J 6 bases; nucleotides not matched to a gene: 5. The CDR3 spans 13 residues.